This T cell receptor (beta chain) emerged from a study of shared clonotypes between healthy human individuals. CDR1 is SGHTA, CDR2 FQGNSA, per germline. CDR3 length: 15 amino acids. V gave up 3 bases and J gave up 10 bases; unmatched junction bases: 7. Profiled with immunoSEQ multiplex PCR; TCRdb holds only in-frame clones, not every one. The table lists approximately 1.4 million clones, approximately 98% of them singletons, with about 0.4% in the top ten. The sequence was obtained from a man between 25 and 39 years old in good health. Sequenced input: naive CD4+ T cells sorted from blood. This sample's subset: CD45RA+ positively selected. V gene TRBV7-2 combines with J gene TRBJ2-1, with TRBD2 matching 12 bases. The CDR3 loop reads CASSFQTSGSQEQFF. The CDR3 DNA reads as TGTGCCAGCAGCTTTCAGACTAGCGGGAGCCAAGAGCAGTTCTTC.